This passage covers 3 T cell receptor beta chains from one sample sequenced in a study of blood T cells in healthy people across ages (dated by TCRdb to about 2015). Library prep was done by 5' RACE. A second PCR of roughly 7 to 11 cycles was performed with a sample-barcoded 5' primer and a J-beta primer mix. The raw public data were reprocessed by TCRdb itself: fastp quality trimming at Q25, MiXCR clonotype calling, in-frame beta chains only. Every entry covers one CDR3 protein and lists the most common genes and DNA from its rows. This sample lists around 1,800,000 distinct CDR3 sequences; roughly two fifths were detected once. More than 20% of the sample belongs to the ten largest clones. Sequences were obtained from blood. These receptors all come from a human donor in good health.

This clonotype was seen only a few times. CDR3 residues: CATEDRSNTGELFF. For the CDR3, the DNA is TGTGCCACCGAGGACCGATCGAACACCGGGGAGCTGTTTTTT. The chain uses TRBV25-1 and TRBJ1-4; D is uncertain. Judging by the DNA end, TRBJ2-2 fits better; the J call may be wrong. The CDR3 sequence is 14 residues long. The germline CDR1 and CDR2 sequences are MGHDK and SYGVNS.

Comment on this clonotype: A much larger clone lies one base from this, so it may be a read error. The chain links TRBV6-2 or TRBV6-3 to TRBJ2-7, with 8 bases that match TRBD1. Germline assignment: CDR1 MNHEY and CDR2 SVGEGT. There are 15 residues in the CDR3. DNA for the CDR3: TGTGCCAGCAGTTACTCGGGACAGGCCTCCTACGAGCAGGACTTC. It specifies CASSYSGQASYEQDF.

The CDR3 spells CASSYSNSPVRTYEQYF. The DNA for the CDR3 is TGTGCCAGCAGTTACTCGAATTCCCCGGTTCGGACCTACGAGCAGTACTTC. The chain links TRBV6-5 to TRBJ2-7; D gene uncertain. The CDR3 totals 17 residues. The germline V gene has CDR1 MNHEY and CDR2 SVGAGI. Trimming shortened V by 0 bases and J by 2 bases, and 17 bases separated the two germline ends.